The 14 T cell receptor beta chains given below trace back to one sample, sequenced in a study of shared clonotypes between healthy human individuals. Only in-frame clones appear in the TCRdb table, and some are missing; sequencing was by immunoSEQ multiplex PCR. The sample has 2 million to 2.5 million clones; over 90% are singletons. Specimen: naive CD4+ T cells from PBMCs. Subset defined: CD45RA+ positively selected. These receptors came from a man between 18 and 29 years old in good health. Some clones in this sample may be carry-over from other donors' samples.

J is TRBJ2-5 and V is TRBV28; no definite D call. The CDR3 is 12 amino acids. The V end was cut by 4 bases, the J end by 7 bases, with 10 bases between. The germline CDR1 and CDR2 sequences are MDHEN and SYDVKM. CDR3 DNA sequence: TGTGCCAGCAGTTCGCCGGCCGGGACCCAGTACTTC. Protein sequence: CASSSPAGTQYF.

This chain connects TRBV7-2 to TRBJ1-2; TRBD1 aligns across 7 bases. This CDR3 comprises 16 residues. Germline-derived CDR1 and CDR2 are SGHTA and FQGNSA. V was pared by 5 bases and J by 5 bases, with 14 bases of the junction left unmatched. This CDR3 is CASSKQRAQGWYGYTF. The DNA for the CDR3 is TGTGCCAGCAGCAAACAACGGGCACAGGGGTGGTATGGCTACACCTTC.

Here the CDR3 reads CASSGSNQPQHF. CDR3 DNA: TGTGCCAGCAGCGGTAGCAATCAGCCCCAGCATTTT. The V gene is TRBV27, the J gene TRBJ1-5; the D is unclear. The germline V and J ends were trimmed by 6 bases and 0 bases, with 3 bases remaining between them. The CDR3 spans 12 residues. The germline CDR1 and CDR2 sequences are MNHEY and SMNVEV (reference sequence).

The DNA for the CDR3 is TGTGCCAGCAGTTACTCGGAGGGGTACACTGAAGCTTTCTTT. Protein sequence: CASSYSEGYTEAFF. V is TRBV6-6 and J is TRBJ1-1, with a weak D call TRBD1 (5 bases). With 0 bases removed from V and 3 bases from J, the gap between germline ends came to 8 bases. The CDR3 covers 14 residues. Germline lookup yields CDR1 MNHNY and CDR2 SVGAGI (reference sequence).

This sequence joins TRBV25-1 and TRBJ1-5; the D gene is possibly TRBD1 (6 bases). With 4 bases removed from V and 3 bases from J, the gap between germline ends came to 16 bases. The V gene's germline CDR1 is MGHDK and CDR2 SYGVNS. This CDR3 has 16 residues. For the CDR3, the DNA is TGTGCCAGCAGTGCCCTCCGACAGGACGTCAATCAGCCCCAGCATTTT. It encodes CASSALRQDVNQPQHF.

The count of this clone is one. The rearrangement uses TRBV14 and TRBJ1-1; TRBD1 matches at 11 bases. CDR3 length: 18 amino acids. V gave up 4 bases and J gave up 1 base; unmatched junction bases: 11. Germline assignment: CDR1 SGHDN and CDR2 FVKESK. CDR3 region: CASSRGQGASNGNTEAFF. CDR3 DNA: TGTGCCAGCAGCCGAGGACAGGGGGCATCTAACGGGAACACTGAAGCTTTCTTT.

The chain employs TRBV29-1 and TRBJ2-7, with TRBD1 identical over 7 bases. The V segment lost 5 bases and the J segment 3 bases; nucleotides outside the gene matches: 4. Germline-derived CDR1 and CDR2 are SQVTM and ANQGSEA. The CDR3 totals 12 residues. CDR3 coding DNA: TGCAGCGTTTTGGGACAGAACTACGAGCAGTACTTC. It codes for CSVLGQNYEQYF.

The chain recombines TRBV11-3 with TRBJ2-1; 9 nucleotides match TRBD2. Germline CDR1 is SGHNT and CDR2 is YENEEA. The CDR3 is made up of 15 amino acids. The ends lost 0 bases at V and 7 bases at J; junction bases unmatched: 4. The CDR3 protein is CASSLETAGGNEQFF. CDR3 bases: TGTGCCAGCAGCTTAGAAACAGCGGGAGGTAATGAGCAGTTCTTC.

Here the CDR3 reads CASSRSEGRQDTQYF. As DNA, the CDR3 is TGTGCCAGCAGCCGCAGTGAAGGTAGACAAGATACGCAGTATTTT. The chain has TRBV13 and TRBJ2-3; D gene unclear. The CDR3 length is 15 residues. V was pared by 5 bases and J by 5 bases, with 17 bases between. CDR1 and CDR2 (germline): PRHDT, FYEKMQ (reference sequence).

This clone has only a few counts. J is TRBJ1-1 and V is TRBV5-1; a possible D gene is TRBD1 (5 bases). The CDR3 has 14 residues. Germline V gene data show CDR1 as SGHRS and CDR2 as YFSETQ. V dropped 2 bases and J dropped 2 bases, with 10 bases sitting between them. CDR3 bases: TGCGCCAGCAGCTTCCAGACAGATAACACTGAAGCTTTCTTT. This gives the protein CASSFQTDNTEAFF.

In DNA form, the CDR3 reads TGCGCCAGCAGTCGTCAGCGGGACGCAGATACGCAGTATTTT. Translation: CASSRQRDADTQYF. The V and J genes are TRBV5-1 and TRBJ2-3, with 7 bases fitting TRBD2. From germline, CDR1 is SGHRS and CDR2 YFSETQ. This CDR3 is built from 14 residues. V shed 5 bases, J shed 4 bases, and the junction held 7 bases outside the gene matches.

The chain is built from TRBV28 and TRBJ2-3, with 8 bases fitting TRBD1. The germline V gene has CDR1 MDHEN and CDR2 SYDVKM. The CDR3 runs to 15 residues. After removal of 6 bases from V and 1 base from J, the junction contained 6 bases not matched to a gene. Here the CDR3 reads CASRLLTGGTDTQYF. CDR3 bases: TGTGCCAGCAGACTATTGACAGGGGGCACAGATACGCAGTATTTT. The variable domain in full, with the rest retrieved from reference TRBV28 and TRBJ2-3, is DVKVTQSSRYLVKRTGEKVFLECVQDMDHENMFWYRQDPGLGLRLIYFSYDVKMKEKGDIPEGYSVSREKKERFSLILESASTNQTSMYLCASRLLTGGTDTQYFGPGTRLTVL.

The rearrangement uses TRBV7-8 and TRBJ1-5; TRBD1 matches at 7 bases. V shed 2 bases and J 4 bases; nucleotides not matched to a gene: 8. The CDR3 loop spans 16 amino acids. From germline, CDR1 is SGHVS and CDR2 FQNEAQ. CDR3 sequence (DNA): TGTGCCAGCAGCTTAACCGGGACAGCACCAAATCAGCCCCAGCATTTT. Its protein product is CASSLTGTAPNQPQHF.

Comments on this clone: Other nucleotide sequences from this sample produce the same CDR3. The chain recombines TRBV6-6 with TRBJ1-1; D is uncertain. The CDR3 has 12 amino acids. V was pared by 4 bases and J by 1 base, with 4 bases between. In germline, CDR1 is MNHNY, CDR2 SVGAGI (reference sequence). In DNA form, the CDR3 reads TGTGCCAGCAGTTCAGGGAACACTGAAGCTTTCTTT. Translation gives CASSSGNTEAFF.